A selection of T cell receptor beta chains follows, all from one sample in a study of T cells after posttransplantation cyclophosphamide. The repertoire was sequenced with immunoSEQ multiplex PCR; TCRdb's copy has only in-frame clones and lacks some. Of about 9,100 clones detected, roughly 90% appear once; the ten largest clones hold roughly a quarter. Sequenced here: PBMCs, sampled after an allogeneic stem cell transplant with a calcineurin inhibitor and methotrexate. Every receptor here comes from a male patient in his thirties who received an allogeneic stem cell transplant from an unrelated donor, was CMV-positive, and had no GVHD. The graft donor may be the source of some T cells. CDR3s include the opening cysteine and the closing phenylalanine or tryptophan. Each record gives: D gene, clone size, V gene, J gene, CDR3 protein, CDR3 DNA. D genes are given only for firm matches. Clone size is not always given. Where it is, it says once, few, many or a class for expanded clones.

-	-	TRBV5-6	TRBJ2-5	CASSLVSVQETQYF	TGTGCCAGCAGCTTGGTTTCTGTACAAGAGACCCAGTACTTC
-	-	TRBV18	TRBJ1-1	CASSPQGDYTEAFF	TGTGCCAGCTCACCACAGGGGGATTACACTGAAGCTTTCTTT
TRBD2	medium-sized	TRBV4-1	TRBJ2-4	CASSPLTSGSGGIQYF	TGCGCCAGCAGCCCCCTGACTAGCGGGAGTGGGGGAATTCAGTACTTC
-	once	TRBV9	TRBJ2-2	CASSVGGSTNTGELFF	TGTGCCAGCAGCGTAGGTGGCAGTACGAACACCGGGGAGCTGTTTTTT
-	-	TRBV2	TRBJ1-2	CASSGVLNYGYTF	TGTGCCAGCAGCGGGGTCCTAAACTATGGCTACACCTTC
-	-	TRBV2	TRBJ1-2	CASTANYGYTF	TGTGCCAGCACAGCTAACTATGGCTACACCTTC
TRBD1	-	TRBV6-6	TRBJ2-7	CASSKTTGASYEQYF	TGTGCCAGCAGTAAGACTACAGGGGCTTCCTACGAGCAGTACTTC
-	-	TRBV19	TRBJ2-7	CASSIDRDGSYEQYF	TGTGCCAGTAGTATAGATCGTGACGGGAGCTACGAGCAGTACTTC
TRBD1	-	TRBV4-2	TRBJ1-3	CASSQETGMENTIYF	TGTGCCAGCAGCCAAGAGACAGGGATGGAAAACACCATATATTTT
-	-	TRBV20-1	TRBJ2-1	CSASFRVDQFF	TGCAGTGCTAGTTTTCGGGTAGATCAGTTCTTC
TRBD2	-	TRBV28	TRBJ2-7	CASSSGLAREQYF	TGTGCCAGCAGTTCGGGACTAGCTCGCGAGCAGTACTTC
TRBD1	-	TRBV7-2	TRBJ1-5	CASSTGQGRGNQPQHF	TGTGCCAGCAGCACTGGACAGGGTAGGGGCAATCAGCCCCAGCATTTT
TRBD1	-	TRBV5-6	TRBJ1-5	CASSLAGGQPQHF	TGTGCCAGCAGCTTGGCAGGGGGTCAGCCCCAGCATTTT
-	few	TRBV7-9	TRBJ1-1	CASSLGEGNTEAFF	TGTGCCAGCAGCTTAGGAGAGGGAAACACTGAAGCTTTCTTT
-	once	TRBV7-2	TRBJ1-6	CASSPPLNSPLHF	TGTGCCAGCAGCCCCCCCCTAAATTCACCCCTCCACTTT
-	few	TRBV7-6	TRBJ2-2	CASSWTTNTGELFF	TGTGCCAGCAGCTGGACTACCAACACCGGGGAGCTGTTTTTT
-	-	TRBV5-4	TRBJ1-3	CASSFGGAPGNTIYF	TGTGCCAGCAGCTTTGGAGGGGCCCCTGGAAACACCATATATTTT
-	few	TRBV18	TRBJ1-1	CASSFDRMNTEAFF	TGTGCCAGCTCCTTCGACAGGATGAACACTGAAGCTTTCTTT
TRBD2	-	TRBV19	TRBJ2-7	CASSIDLADSYEQYF	TGTGCCAGTAGTATAGATCTAGCGGACTCCTACGAGCAGTACTTC
TRBD1	-	TRBV9	TRBJ2-2	CASTVTGASTGELFF	TGTGCCAGCACAGTGACAGGGGCGTCCACCGGGGAGCTGTTTTTT
TRBD2	-	TRBV6-5	TRBJ2-1	CASSYSGTSIRNEQFF	TGTGCCAGCAGTTATTCCGGGACTAGCATAAGGAATGAGCAGTTCTTC
TRBD2	-	TRBV2	TRBJ2-7	CASSFRLAGGVEQYF	TGTGCCAGCAGTTTTCGACTAGCGGGAGGGGTCGAGCAGTACTTC
-	-	TRBV9	TRBJ2-2	CASSVGLDTGELFF	TGTGCCAGCAGCGTAGGGCTAGACACCGGGGAGCTGTTTTTT
-	-	TRBV6-4	TRBJ2-1	CASSAGALGEQFF	TGTGCCAGCAGCGCCGGAGCCTTGGGTGAGCAGTTCTTC
-	-	TRBV7-2	TRBJ1-1	CASSFGSLMNTEAFF	TGTGCCAGCAGCTTTGGCTCCCTCATGAACACTGAAGCTTTCTTT
TRBD2	-	TRBV2	TRBJ2-3	CASSDPSGRVADTQYF	TGTGCCAGCAGTGACCCCAGCGGGAGGGTGGCAGATACGCAGTATTTT
-	few	TRBV4-2	TRBJ2-5	CASSQGVAGEGTQYF	TGTGCCAGCAGCCAAGGCGTTGCAGGTGAGGGGACCCAGTACTTC
-	-	TRBV4-1	TRBJ2-3	CASSQVEATDTQYF	TGCGCCAGCAGCCAAGTTGAGGCCACAGATACGCAGTATTTT